The rows below give T cell receptor beta chains drawn from one sample of a study of beta chain features in type 1 diabetes. This table comes from immunoSEQ multiplex PCR, and its TCRdb copy is limited to in-frame clones, with some not included. The sample yields roughly 230,000 clones, over 9.5% seen once. Sequenced sample: naive CD4+ T cells from blood. All receptors come from a woman in her late teens or twenties in good health. Each CDR3 is given with its conserved first and last residue. A D gene is named only where the DNA matches it firmly. Size is omitted from some rows. Given values are once, few, many or a class for expanded clones.

J: TRBJ1-3
D: NA
V: TRBV30
size: few
CDR3: CAWRSRASGNTIYF
DNA: TGTGCCTGGAGAAGCAGGGCCTCTGGAAACACCATATATTTT

J: TRBJ2-1
D: TRBD2
V: TRBV5-1
size: few
CDR3: CASSWLSGGLEQFF
DNA: TGCGCCAGCAGCTGGCTCTCGGGGGGTCTAGAGCAGTTCTTC

J: TRBJ2-7
D: NA
V: TRBV30
size: few
CDR3: CAWSVGGFSYEQYF
DNA: TGTGCCTGGAGTGTAGGGGGATTCTCCTACGAGCAGTACTTC

J: TRBJ1-2
D: TRBD1
V: TRBV6-5
size: few
CDR3: CASRLGQGPYGYTF
DNA: TGTGCCAGCAGGCTGGGACAGGGGCCTTATGGCTACACCTTC

J: TRBJ2-1
D: NA
V: TRBV7-9
size: few
CDR3: CASMQGENEQFF
DNA: TGTGCCAGCATGCAGGGTGAGAATGAGCAGTTCTTC

J: TRBJ1-2
D: NA
V: TRBV20-1
size: many
CDR3: CSAQTGSGYTF
DNA: TGCAGTGCTCAAACGGGGTCGGGCTACACCTTC

J: TRBJ2-2
D: TRBD2
V: TRBV9
size: NA
CDR3: CASSVVGLAGVGTGELFF
DNA: TGTGCCAGCAGCGTAGTCGGACTAGCGGGAGTTGGTACCGGGGAGCTGTTTTTT

J: TRBJ2-2
D: NA
V: TRBV28
size: NA
CDR3: CATDGEWSGELFF
DNA: TGTGCCACGGATGGGGAGTGGTCCGGGGAGCTGTTTTTT

J: TRBJ2-1
D: NA
V: TRBV5-5
size: few
CDR3: CASSPQYNEQFF
DNA: TGTGCCAGCAGCCCTCAGTACAATGAGCAGTTCTTC

J: TRBJ2-3
D: TRBD2
V: TRBV2
size: few
CDR3: CASSEREGQTDTQYF
DNA: TGTGCCAGCAGTGAAAGGGAGGGCCAGACAGATACGCAGTATTTT

J: TRBJ2-1
D: TRBD2
V: TRBV7-3
size: few
CDR3: CASSPSGRDEQFF
DNA: TGTGCCAGCAGTCCTAGCGGGAGAGATGAGCAGTTCTTC

J: TRBJ2-2
D: NA
V: TRBV6-5
size: NA
CDR3: CASVGGPNTGELFF
DNA: TGTGCCAGCGTCGGGGGACCTAACACCGGGGAGCTGTTTTTT

J: TRBJ2-2
D: TRBD1
V: TRBV30
size: NA
CDR3: CAWRPSGGTGELFF
DNA: TGTGCCTGGAGGCCGTCAGGGGGCACCGGGGAGCTGTTTTTT

J: TRBJ2-1
D: TRBD2
V: TRBV18
size: few
CDR3: CASSTGALAVVGMFF
DNA: TGTGCCAGCTCAACCGGGGCGCTAGCGGTTGTCGGAATGTTCTTC

J: TRBJ1-2
D: NA
V: TRBV11-1
size: few
CDR3: CASSFQDRKRGYTF
DNA: TGTGCCAGCAGCTTCCAAGACAGGAAGAGAGGTTACACCTTC

J: TRBJ1-2
D: NA
V: TRBV5-1
size: NA
CDR3: CASSWLGTDGYTF
DNA: TGCGCCAGCAGCTGGTTAGGGACTGATGGCTACACCTTC

J: TRBJ2-1
D: TRBD1
V: TRBV18
size: many
CDR3: CASSIGQVNEQFF
DNA: TGTGCCAGCTCCATCGGACAGGTCAATGAGCAGTTCTTC

J: TRBJ2-3
D: TRBD1
V: TRBV28
size: few
CDR3: CASSSHGQGRTDTQYF
DNA: TGTGCCAGCAGTTCACACGGACAGGGTCGCACAGATACGCAGTATTTT

J: TRBJ2-4
D: TRBD1
V: TRBV19
size: NA
CDR3: CASSLGRGQGGHIQYF
DNA: TGTGCCAGTAGTCTAGGACGGGGACAGGGTGGGCACATTCAGTACTTC

J: TRBJ2-1
D: TRBD2
V: TRBV29-1
size: NA
CDR3: CSVDGGRGFLNEQFF
DNA: TGCAGCGTTGATGGCGGGAGGGGTTTCCTAAATGAGCAGTTCTTC

J: TRBJ2-7
D: NA
V: TRBV7-9
size: many
CDR3: CASSGGHYEQYF
DNA: TGTGCCAGCAGCGGGGGACATTACGAGCAGTACTTC

J: TRBJ1-1
D: TRBD1
V: TRBV2
size: few
CDR3: CASSVRQGYTEAFF
DNA: TGTGCCAGCAGTGTCCGACAGGGCTACACTGAAGCTTTCTTT

J: TRBJ2-2
D: TRBD2
V: TRBV30
size: few
CDR3: CAWSRLRGGNTGELFF
DNA: TGTGCCTGGAGTCGCCTCCGCGGGGGGAACACCGGGGAGCTGTTTTTT

J: TRBJ1-2
D: NA
V: TRBV5-4
size: few
CDR3: CASSSPMGEGYGYTF
DNA: TGTGCCAGCAGCTCCCCTATGGGGGAGGGCTATGGCTACACCTTC

J: TRBJ2-2
D: TRBD2
V: TRBV30
size: NA
CDR3: CAWRNSGRGLAGVPGELFF
DNA: TGTGCCTGGAGGAATTCAGGAAGGGGACTAGCGGGAGTCCCCGGGGAGCTGTTTTTT

J: TRBJ2-3
D: TRBD2
V: TRBV6-5
size: few
CDR3: CASSYSLAGAGTQYF
DNA: TGTGCCAGCAGTTACTCGCTAGCGGGTGCGGGTACGCAGTATTTT

J: TRBJ2-7
D: NA
V: TRBV11-3
size: NA
CDR3: CATPSGGLYEQYF
DNA: TGTGCCACCCCTTCCGGAGGACTCTACGAGCAGTACTTC

J: TRBJ1-5
D: NA
V: TRBV15
size: NA
CDR3: CATSRVRGPQHF
DNA: TGTGCCACCAGCAGAGTGAGAGGGCCCCAGCATTTT

J: TRBJ1-2
D: TRBD1
V: TRBV7-6
size: few
CDR3: CASSLGTVGTNYGYTF
DNA: TGTGCCAGCAGCCTCGGGACAGTGGGGACTAACTATGGCTACACCTTC

J: TRBJ2-1
D: NA
V: TRBV18
size: few
CDR3: CASSRPTVNEQFF
DNA: TGTGCCAGCTCACGACCAACAGTTAATGAGCAGTTCTTC

J: TRBJ1-5
D: TRBD1
V: TRBV4-1
size: NA
CDR3: CASSQLPPGTGGGQPQHF
DNA: TGCGCCAGCAGCCAACTTCCTCCCGGGACAGGGGGCGGTCAGCCCCAGCATTTT

J: TRBJ2-3
D: NA
V: TRBV7-9
size: many
CDR3: CASSSGSEDTQYF
DNA: TGTGCCAGCAGCTCAGGTTCGGAAGATACGCAGTATTTT

J: TRBJ2-5
D: NA
V: TRBV18
size: few
CDR3: CASSPMAGETQYF
DNA: TGTGCCAGCTCACCAATGGCGGGAGAGACCCAGTACTTC

J: TRBJ2-2
D: NA
V: TRBV6-5
size: few
CDR3: CASSYLGTPNTGELFF
DNA: TGTGCCAGCAGTTACCTAGGGACACCGAACACCGGGGAGCTGTTTTTT

J: TRBJ1-5
D: NA
V: TRBV7-9
size: few
CDR3: CASSLGRAVNQPQHF
DNA: TGTGCCAGCAGCTTAGGCAGGGCGGTTAATCAGCCCCAGCATTTT

J: TRBJ1-2
D: NA
V: TRBV5-1
size: NA
CDR3: CASSESGEGWSADGYTF
DNA: TGCGCCAGCAGCGAGTCAGGGGAAGGGTGGAGTGCGGATGGCTACACCTTC

J: TRBJ2-7
D: TRBD1
V: TRBV30
size: few
CDR3: CAWSRGHDEQYF
DNA: TGTGCCTGGAGCAGGGGGCACGACGAGCAGTACTTC

J: TRBJ2-1
D: TRBD2
V: TRBV5-1
size: few
CDR3: CASSSGGSSYNEQFF
DNA: TGCGCCAGCAGCTCCGGGGGGAGCTCCTACAATGAGCAGTTCTTC

J: TRBJ1-3
D: TRBD1
V: TRBV30
size: NA
CDR3: CAWSVPGTGSGNTIYF
DNA: TGTGCCTGGAGTGTACCAGGGACAGGGTCTGGAAACACCATATATTTT

J: TRBJ1-5
D: NA
V: TRBV5-1
size: NA
CDR3: CASSPGLQSNQPQHF
DNA: TGCGCCAGCAGCCCAGGACTCCAGAGCAATCAGCCCCAGCATTTT

J: TRBJ2-3
D: NA
V: TRBV5-1
size: few
CDR3: CASSLVSDTQYF
DNA: TGCGCCAGCAGCTTGGTTTCTGATACGCAGTATTTT

J: TRBJ2-5
D: TRBD2
V: TRBV5-1
size: few
CDR3: CASSQGLAGGRPETQYF
DNA: TGCGCCAGCAGCCAAGGACTAGCGGGAGGGCGTCCGGAGACCCAGTACTTC

J: TRBJ2-2
D: NA
V: TRBV30
size: NA
CDR3: CAWSGQNTGELFF
DNA: TGTGCCTGGAGTGGACAGAACACCGGGGAGCTGTTTTTT

J: TRBJ2-7
D: TRBD1
V: TRBV7-4
size: NA
CDR3: CASSPYTGTGDGQQYF
DNA: TGTGCCAGCAGCCCCTACACCGGGACAGGGGATGGTCAGCAGTACTTC

J: TRBJ2-3
D: TRBD2
V: TRBV5-1
size: few
CDR3: CASSLDRTSGDTQYF
DNA: TGCGCCAGCAGCTTGGACAGGACTAGCGGAGATACGCAGTATTTT